This T cell receptor (beta chain) is drawn from a study of cytomegalovirus exposure and HLA in healthy donors. Study findings and constraints: Based on reports, TCR beta sequences accurately predicted HLA-A and HLA-B alleles for most subjects.

As concerns this clone: What it recognizes is unknown.

Primers for the PCR totalled 60 Vbeta and 13 Jbeta. Data came from immunoSEQ multiplex PCR; TCRdb stores just in-frame clones and leaves some out. The table has 180,000 or so clones, 75% to 85% seen once. The donors were healthy bone marrow donors. Material for sequencing was PBMCs. The origin of this receptor is a man aged 18 to 29 in good health and CMV-seronegative.

The CDR3 nucleotides read TGTGCCAGCAGCGCTTCCCGGGACAGGGCCTATGGCTACACCTTC. This codes for CASSASRDRAYGYTF. This chain connects TRBV6-1 to TRBJ1-2; TRBD1 agrees at 9 bases. Germline V gene sequence: CDR1 MNHNS, CDR2 SASEGT. This CDR3 has 15 amino acids. V lost 6 bases and J lost 4; bases outside the gene matches: 9.